Below, 16 T cell receptor beta chains from the same sample are listed, as sequenced in a study of blood T cell repertoires in COVID-19. This table comes from immunoSEQ multiplex PCR, and its TCRdb copy is limited to in-frame clones, with some not included. The table includes 120,000 to 150,000 clones, roughly 85% detected once. The sequenced material came from peripheral blood. The receptors originated from a human donor with acute or convalescent COVID-19. The donor label of this sample is uncertain.

This clone was counted a few times. V is TRBV5-4 and J is TRBJ2-5; TRBD2 might be the D (5 bases). The V gene lost 2 bases and the J gene lost 9 bases, with 11 bases spanning the gap. CDR1 and CDR2 (germline): SGHNT, YYREEE (reference sequence). The CDR3 extends over 12 amino acids. The CDR3 spells CASSFLLGAQYF. Written as DNA, the CDR3 is TGTGCCAGCAGCTTCCTCCTCGGGGCCCAGTACTTC.

This clone was recorded only once. The chain is built from TRBV19 and TRBJ2-2; no clear D. The germline gives CDR1 LNHDA, CDR2 SQIVND (reference sequence). Trimming took 0 bases from V and 8 from J, leaving 10 bases between them. The CDR3 runs to 14 residues. CDR3 sequence (DNA): TGTGCCAGTAGTATAGACCCTCTCCGGGGGGAGCTGTTTTTT. Encoded protein: CASSIDPLRGELFF.

The chain recombines TRBV6-6 with TRBJ1-1; D not certain. CDR1 is MNHNY and CDR2 is SVGAGI in the germline V gene (reference sequence). Trimming left V 6 bases short and J 1 base short, with 12 bases between. This CDR3 has 14 residues. CDR3: CASRMGLENTEAFF. CDR3 in DNA: TGTGCCAGCAGGATGGGCCTCGAGAACACTGAAGCTTTCTTT.

The chain combines TRBV29-1 with TRBJ2-2; D perhaps matches TRBD2 (5 bases). V was trimmed by 7 bases and J by 1 base, leaving 7 bases between them. Germline CDR1 reads SQVTM; CDR2 reads ANQGSEA. The CDR3 totals 12 residues. CDR3 residues: CSAEGNTGELFF. In DNA form, the CDR3 reads TGCAGCGCCGAGGGGAACACCGGGGAGCTGTTTTTT.

The rearrangement links TRBV11-2 to TRBJ1-2; tentative D call: TRBD1 (6 bases). Germline V gives CDR1 SGHAT, CDR2 FQNNGV. The CDR3 length is 13 residues. Trimming took off 1 base at V and 3 bases at J, with 6 bases between the two ends. The DNA of the CDR3 is TGTGCCAGCAGCTTAGGGACAGACTATGGCTACACCTTC. It encodes CASSLGTDYGYTF.

This clone appeared a few times. The rearrangement uses TRBV4-1 and TRBJ2-1; tentatively, D is TRBD2 (6 bases). The CDR3 totals 14 residues. In germline, CDR1 is MGHRA, CDR2 YSYEKL. V was cut by 3 bases and J by 2 bases, with 8 bases left in between. The CDR3 sequence: CASSQGGPYNEQFF. As DNA, the CDR3 is TGCGCCAGCAGCCAGGGAGGACCCTACAATGAGCAGTTCTTC.

The chain is built from TRBV10-3 and TRBJ1-2; 7 nucleotides match TRBD1. Germline CDR1 is ENHRY and CDR2 is SYGVKD. V lost 3 bases and J lost 4; bases outside the gene matches: 2. CDR3 length: 13 amino acids. The CDR3 coding sequence is TGTGCCATCAGTGAAGGGGACAGCTATGGCTACACCTTC. It translates to CAISEGDSYGYTF.

V and J are TRBV7-2 and TRBJ1-2, with D possibly being TRBD1 (5 bases). CDR1 and CDR2 (germline): SGHTA, FQGNSA. The V end lost 1 base, the J end lost 0 bases, and 12 bases lay between the germline ends. CDR3 length: 16 residues. This CDR3 reads CASSLDPQGTNYGYTF. The CDR3 coding sequence is TGTGCCAGCAGCTTAGATCCCCAGGGCACTAACTATGGCTACACCTTC.

To note about this clone: One end of the junction is discordant with germline, which a read error may explain. The chain employs TRBV6-2 or TRBV6-3 and TRBJ2-7; D not certain. CDR3 length equals 12 residues. CDR1 and CDR2 (germline): MNHEY, SVGEGT. CDR3 amino acids: CASSYSSSELYF. CDR3 nucleotide sequence: TGTGCCAGCAGTTACTCGAGCTCCGAGCTGTACTTC.

This chain connects TRBV3-1 (or the pseudogene TRBV3-2) to TRBJ2-1; 7 bases align to TRBD2. Germline lookup yields CDR1 LGHDT and CDR2 YNNKEL (reference sequence). V dropped 1 base and J dropped 8; count of bases not matched to a gene: 5. This CDR3 region has 14 residues. The chain's CDR3 is CASSQGTREHEQFF. The CDR3 nucleotides read TGTGCCAGCAGCCAAGGGACTAGAGAACATGAGCAGTTCTTC.

This rearrangement joins TRBV30 to TRBJ2-3; 14 nucleotides agree with TRBD2. J was trimmed by 6 bases and V by 2 bases; bases with no gene match: 1. Germline loops: CDR1 GTSNPN, CDR2 SVGIG (reference sequence). The CDR3 covers 14 residues. This CDR3 reads CAWSRLAGGDTQYF. The DNA of the CDR3 is TGTGCCTGGAGTAGACTAGCGGGGGGGGATACGCAGTATTTT.

The gene calls are TRBV4-3 and TRBJ1-4, with unresolved D. Trimming cost V 0 bases and J 5 bases, with 16 bases left between them. Germline V gene lookup returns CDR1 LGHNA and CDR2 YSLEER. This CDR3 has 17 amino acids. CDR3 sequence (DNA): TGCGCCAGCAGCCAAGATCTTGCGCAATCAAGCAATGAAAAACTGTTTTTT. It translates to CASSQDLAQSSNEKLFF.

This chain's CDR3 is CASSVGISDLTDTQYF. For the CDR3, the DNA is TGTGCCAGCAGCGTAGGAATTAGTGATCTCACAGATACGCAGTATTTT. This sequence joins TRBV9 and TRBJ2-3, with D unclear. CDR1 SGDLS and CDR2 YYNGEE come from the germline V gene. V was shortened by 0 bases and J by 2 bases, with 13 bases between the two germline ends. This CDR3 has 16 amino acids.

The chain combines TRBV20-1 with TRBJ1-2, with D perhaps matching TRBD1 (6 bases). The V end lost 3 bases, the J end lost 0 bases, and 14 bases lay between the germline ends. Germline CDR1 DFQATT, CDR2 SNEGSKA (reference sequence). The CDR3 is 15 residues long. The CDR3 reads CSASEGQHPNYGYTF. DNA for the CDR3: TGCAGTGCTAGTGAAGGACAGCACCCTAACTATGGCTACACCTTC.

The V and J genes are TRBV30 and TRBJ1-4; 7 bases are shared with TRBD1. Germline loops: CDR1 GTSNPN, CDR2 SVGIG (reference sequence). The ends lost 3 bases at V and 7 bases at J; junction bases unmatched: 5. The length of the CDR3 is 13 residues. This chain's CDR3 is CAWSGTGVEKLFF. The CDR3 DNA is TGTGCCTGGAGCGGTACAGGGGTTGAAAAACTGTTTTTT.

The V gene is TRBV19, the J gene TRBJ1-2, with TRBD1 matching 8 bases. Germline V gives CDR1 LNHDA, CDR2 SQIVND (reference sequence). CDR3 size: 15 residues. V was pared by 5 bases and J by 6 bases, with 11 bases of the junction left unmatched. The CDR3 is CASSVMRTGSDGYTF. The CDR3 DNA is TGTGCCAGTAGTGTAATGCGGACAGGGTCGGATGGCTACACCTTC.